A selection of T cell receptor beta chains follows, all from one sample in a study of blood T cell repertoires in COVID-19. This table comes from immunoSEQ multiplex PCR, and its TCRdb copy is limited to in-frame clones, with some not included. The table includes about 250,000 clones, around nine tenths detected once. What was sequenced was PBMCs or T cells enriched from blood (not recorded which). Receptors originate from a woman aged 30 to 39 with acute COVID-19. The CDR3 runs from the conserved cysteine through the conserved F or W. Each record gives: CDR3 protein, CDR3 DNA, J gene, D gene, clone size, V gene. A D gene is named only where the DNA matches it firmly. Part of the rows lack a size; the others show once, few, many or a class for expanded clones.

CASSPTTSEYEQYF	TGTGCCAGCAGCCCCACGACTAGCGAGTACGAGCAGTACTTC	TRBJ2-7	TRBD2	NA	TRBV27
CASSPARTATVDLNEKLFF	TGTGCCAGTAGTCCCGCAAGGACAGCCACTGTCGACTTAAATGAAAAACTGTTTTTT	TRBJ1-4	NA	NA	TRBV19
CAWSHRRGHGYTF	TGTGCCTGGAGTCACCGACGAGGCCATGGCTACACCTTC	TRBJ1-2	NA	once	TRBV30
CASSLDPGAYGYTF	TGTGCCAGCAGCTTAGATCCAGGGGCCTATGGCTACACCTTC	TRBJ1-2	NA	NA	TRBV7-2
CASSVNWGTGQETQYF	TGTGCCAGCAGCGTTAATTGGGGGACAGGGCAAGAGACCCAGTACTTC	TRBJ2-5	TRBD1	NA	TRBV9
CASSRTPRTSGGETQYF	TGTGCCAGCAGCCGTACCCCTAGGACTAGCGGGGGAGAGACCCAGTACTTC	TRBJ2-5	TRBD2	NA	TRBV9
CASSPSASYEQYF	TGTGCCAGCTCACCAAGCGCGTCCTACGAGCAGTACTTC	TRBJ2-7	NA	NA	TRBV18
CASTEDGGATGELFF	TGCGCCAGCACAGAGGACGGGGGGGCCACCGGGGAGCTGTTTTTT	TRBJ2-2	TRBD2	medium-sized	TRBV10-2
CSVRTSGGAGELFF	TGCAGCGTTCGGACTAGCGGGGGAGCCGGGGAGCTGTTTTTT	TRBJ2-2	TRBD2	NA	TRBV29-1
CASNVRQGNYGYTF	TGTGCCAGCAACGTTAGACAGGGTAACTATGGCTACACCTTC	TRBJ1-2	TRBD1	NA	TRBV2
CASSPGVSYEQYF	TGTGCCAGCTCCCCGGGAGTTTCCTACGAGCAGTACTTC	TRBJ2-7	NA	NA	TRBV6-5
CASSSLAGGSTDTQYF	TGCGCCAGCAGCTCACTAGCGGGGGGGAGCACAGATACGCAGTATTTT	TRBJ2-3	TRBD2	NA	TRBV5-1
CASRDGSPLETQYF	TGCGCCAGCAGGGATGGTAGCCCACTGGAGACCCAGTACTTC	TRBJ2-5	NA	NA	TRBV10-2
CASSPGTTTDTQYF	TGCGCCAGCAGCCCAGGGACTACCACAGATACGCAGTATTTT	TRBJ2-3	TRBD2	NA	TRBV5-1
CAATGKEGRTGELFF	TGTGCCGCGACGGGGAAGGAGGGGAGGACCGGGGAGCTGTTTTTT	TRBJ2-2	NA	NA	TRBV19
CASSLVSDRGSSPLHF	TGTGCCAGCAGCTTAGTTTCGGACAGGGGAAGTTCACCCCTCCACTTT	TRBJ1-6	TRBD1	once	TRBV7-2
CASSHSSSNYGYTF	TGTGCCAGCAGTCACAGCTCCTCTAACTATGGCTACACCTTC	TRBJ1-2	NA	NA	TRBV28
CASSLGRGGDTQYF	TGCGCCAGCAGCTTGGGTCGGGGAGGGGATACGCAGTATTTT	TRBJ2-3	TRBD2	NA	TRBV5-1
CASSFGRGTDTQYF	TGCGCCAGCAGCTTTGGCAGGGGCACAGATACGCAGTATTTT	TRBJ2-3	NA	NA	TRBV5-1
CASSLEGGRDTQYF	TGTGCCAGCAGCTTAGAGGGAGGGCGAGATACGCAGTATTTT	TRBJ2-3	TRBD2	NA	TRBV11-2
CASSLSEDSPLHF	TGTGCCAGCAGTTTAAGCGAAGATTCACCCCTCCACTTT	TRBJ1-6	NA	NA	TRBV12-3/TRBV12-4
CASSSPGIDADTQYF	TGTGCCAGCAGTTCACCGGGAATCGATGCAGATACGCAGTATTTT	TRBJ2-3	NA	NA	TRBV28
CASSAGQGYTEAFF	TGCGCCAGCAGCGCCGGACAGGGGTACACTGAAGCTTTCTTT	TRBJ1-1	TRBD1	NA	TRBV5-1
CAWSRDRGVQPQHF	TGTGCCTGGAGCCGGGACAGGGGTGTTCAGCCCCAGCATTTT	TRBJ1-5	TRBD1	NA	TRBV30
CASSEEEGATTEAFF	TGTGCCAGCAGTGAAGAAGAGGGGGCCACCACTGAAGCTTTCTTT	TRBJ1-1	TRBD1	NA	TRBV6-1
CASSLGTGDHEQYF	TGTGCCAGCAGCTTGGGGACAGGGGACCACGAGCAGTACTTC	TRBJ2-7	TRBD1	NA	TRBV5-4
CASTATGNTEAFF	TGTGCCAGCACCGCGACAGGAAACACTGAAGCTTTCTTT	TRBJ1-1	NA	NA	TRBV13
CASSDEDRGDDGYTF	TGTGCCAGCAGTGACGAAGACAGGGGGGACGACGGCTACACCTTC	TRBJ1-2	TRBD1	NA	TRBV2
CASSLFGQGGLTEAFF	TGTGCCAGCAGCTTATTTGGACAGGGCGGCCTAACTGAAGCTTTCTTT	TRBJ1-1	TRBD1	NA	TRBV7-9
CASRLDRNTEAFF	TGTGCCAGCAGGTTGGACAGGAACACTGAAGCTTTCTTT	TRBJ1-1	NA	few	TRBV3-1/TRBV3-2
CASSLQGAVTGNTIYF	TGTGCCAGCAGTTTACAGGGGGCTGTGACCGGAAACACCATATATTTT	TRBJ1-3	TRBD1	NA	TRBV28
CASRGLAGLPNTGELFF	TGTGCCAGCAGGGGACTAGCGGGACTCCCGAACACCGGGGAGCTGTTTTTT	TRBJ2-2	TRBD2	NA	TRBV2
CASSGTRGLTSNYGYTF	TGTGCCAGCAGCGGAACCAGGGGTTTGACCTCTAACTATGGCTACACCTTC	TRBJ1-2	NA	NA	TRBV13
CASSGTEQETQYF	TGTGCCAGTAGCGGGACAGAGCAAGAGACCCAGTACTTC	TRBJ2-5	TRBD1	NA	TRBV19
CASSPGQGEKLFF	TGTGCCAGCTCACCGGGACAGGGTGAAAAACTGTTTTTT	TRBJ1-4	TRBD1	NA	TRBV18
CASSLRPGSYEQYF	TGCGCCAGCAGCCTCAGACCAGGATCCTACGAGCAGTACTTC	TRBJ2-7	NA	NA	TRBV5-1
CASSLRGGETQYF	TGTGCCAGCAGTCTAAGGGGGGGGGAGACCCAGTACTTC	TRBJ2-5	NA	once	TRBV6-4
CASSQNHPKTSSSYNEQFF	TGTGCCAGCAGCCAAAACCACCCTAAGACTTCTAGCTCCTACAATGAGCAGTTCTTC	TRBJ2-1	NA	once	TRBV5-5
CASSRTGTGTYEQYF	TGTGCCAGCAGTCGAACCGGGACAGGAACCTACGAGCAGTACTTC	TRBJ2-7	TRBD1	NA	TRBV6-5
CASTDRVYGYTF	TGTGCCAGCACAGACAGGGTTTATGGCTACACCTTC	TRBJ1-2	TRBD1	NA	TRBV12-3/TRBV12-4
CASSERGSSYEQYF	TGTGCCAGCAGCGAGCGGGGGAGCTCCTACGAGCAGTACTTC	TRBJ2-7	TRBD2	NA	TRBV9
CASSPTPGSGGYNEQFF	TGTGCCAGCAGTCCGACCCCGGGATCAGGGGGCTACAATGAGCAGTTCTTC	TRBJ2-1	TRBD1	NA	TRBV27
CASSQGGLYEQYF	TGCGCCAGCAGCCAAGGGGGGCTCTACGAGCAGTACTTC	TRBJ2-7	NA	NA	TRBV4-1
CASSSGFLGTGELFF	TGTGCCAGCAGTTCAGGGTTTTTGGGAACCGGGGAGCTGTTTTTT	TRBJ2-2	NA	once	TRBV6-5
CASTLTGSGNQPQHF	TGTGCCAGCACCTTGACAGGGTCGGGCAATCAGCCCCAGCATTTT	TRBJ1-5	TRBD1	NA	TRBV27
CASSLGRPFSPLHF	TGTGCCAGCAGCTTAGGGCGGCCCTTTTCACCCCTCCACTTT	TRBJ1-6	NA	NA	TRBV7-9
CASSLEWGGRNEQFF	TGCGCCAGCAGCCTTGAGTGGGGGGGCAGGAATGAGCAGTTCTTC	TRBJ2-1	NA	NA	TRBV4-3
CASSPGTSIKAFF	TGTGCCAGCAGTCCCGGGACAAGCATTAAAGCTTTCTTT	TRBJ1-1	NA	NA	TRBV27
CATSSLDRALGNTIYF	TGTGCCACCAGCAGCCTAGACAGGGCACTTGGAAACACCATATATTTT	TRBJ1-3	TRBD1	NA	TRBV15
CASSVSGGALDEQFF	TGTGCCAGCAGCGTTAGCGGGGGGGCCCTAGATGAGCAGTTCTTC	TRBJ2-1	TRBD2	once	TRBV9
CASSLWANTEAFF	TGTGCCAGCAGCTTATGGGCGAACACTGAAGCTTTCTTT	TRBJ1-1	NA	once	TRBV7-3